This TCR beta chain was obtained from a study of cytomegalovirus exposure and HLA in healthy donors. Overall study results and limits: Association of under 20,000 TCR beta sequences with HLA alleles was found at 0.05 false discovery rate in a later analysis. A later analysis found TCR association rates differed by HLA locus, highest for DRB1 and lowest for HLA-C. Rare sequences made up most TCRs, while some public TCRs were found in many donors.

Amplification used 60 Vbeta primers and 13 Jbeta primers. Here immunoSEQ multiplex PCR was the method, and the copy in TCRdb shows in-frame clones only, minus some. This sample has roughly 100,000 clones, with 65% to 80% found just once. Healthy bone marrow donors made up the donors. Germline values: CDR1 MDHEN, CDR2 SYDVKM. The CDR3 is 13 residues long. V gave up 2 bases and J gave up 6 bases, with 10 bases separating them. Comments on this clone: As yet, its antigen is unknown.

V is TRBV28 and J is TRBJ1-2; D is undetermined. The sequence came from a male donor in good health and CMV-seronegative. Sequencing was done on a sample of PBMCs. In nucleotides, the CDR3 is TGTGCCAGCAGTTTAGTCAGGTCTAATGGCTACACCTTC. This gives the protein CASSLVRSNGYTF.